These 25 T cell receptor beta chains share one sample of origin, sequenced in a study of blood T cell repertoires in COVID-19. Produced via immunoSEQ multiplex PCR; TCRdb's table is partial and in-frame only. The sample carries approximately 210,000 clones, more than 75% recorded once. Sequences were obtained from PBMCs or T cells enriched from blood (not recorded which). The receptors come from a man under 40 with acute COVID-19.

V usage is TRBV11-2 and J usage is TRBJ1-1; the D gene is possibly TRBD1 (6 bases). This CDR3 contains 14 residues. CDR1 is SGHAT and CDR2 is FQNNGV in the germline V gene. Trimming took 4 bases from V and 0 from J, leaving 9 bases between them. DNA for the CDR3: TGTGCCAGCAGCTCAGGGACAATGAACACTGAAGCTTTCTTT. Its protein product is CASSSGTMNTEAFF.

The chain couples TRBV19 to TRBJ2-1, with 11 nucleotides matching TRBD2. Germline values: CDR1 LNHDA, CDR2 SQIVND (reference sequence). This CDR3 spans 15 amino acids. The J segment lost 2 bases and the V segment lost 4 bases, leaving 1 base of the junction unmatched. The CDR3 region has the DNA TGTGCCAGTAGTACGGGACTAGCGGCCTACAATGAGCAGTTCTTC. Its protein product is CASSTGLAAYNEQFF.

The chain couples TRBV19 to TRBJ2-5; 7 bases line up with TRBD1. Germline values: CDR1 LNHDA, CDR2 SQIVND (reference sequence). V gave up 3 bases and J gave up 4 bases; unmatched junction bases: 8. This CDR3 is 15 amino acids long. The CDR3 sequence is CASSIGQEVRETQYF. CDR3 DNA: TGTGCCAGTAGTATCGGACAGGAGGTTCGAGAGACCCAGTACTTC.

The V call is TRBV5-4, the J call TRBJ2-7, with D tentatively TRBD1 (6 bases). CDR3 length equals 15 residues. Germline CDR1 is SGHNT and CDR2 is YYREEE (reference sequence). V was trimmed by 3 bases and J by 0 bases, leaving 13 bases between them. The CDR3 sequence: CASSWGRGASYEQYF. The CDR3 bases are TGTGCCAGCAGCTGGGGGCGTGGGGCCTCCTACGAGCAGTACTTC.

This sequence joins TRBV11-2 and TRBJ2-5; maybe TRBD1 (6 bases). Germline CDR1 reads SGHAT; CDR2 reads FQNNGV. Trimming left V 6 bases short and J 5 bases short, with 22 bases between. This CDR3 is built from 16 residues. CDR3 in amino acids: CASRGQRTVRGETQYF. CDR3 nucleotide sequence: TGTGCCAGCAGAGGGCAAAGGACAGTGCGTGGGGAGACCCAGTACTTC. The variable domain in full, completed from reference TRBV11-2 and TRBJ2-5, reads EAGVAQSPRYKIIEKRQSVAFWCNPISGHATLYWYQQILGQGPKLLIQFQNNGVVDDSQLPKDRFSAERLKGVDSTLKIQPAKLEDSAVYLCASRGQRTVRGETQYFGPGTRLLVL.

This rearrangement joins TRBV19 to TRBJ1-5; no reliable D call. The germline V gene has CDR1 LNHDA and CDR2 SQIVND (reference sequence). The CDR3 extends over 17 amino acids. The ends were cut back, 5 bases at V and 2 bases at J, with 19 bases in the middle. Written as DNA, the CDR3 is TGTGCCAGTAGTGGCTGGAGTGGCTTGGGTGGCAATCAGCCCCAGCATTTT. It yields the protein CASSGWSGLGGNQPQHF.

The chain joins TRBV5-1 to TRBJ1-3; tentatively, D is TRBD1 (5 bases). Trimming stripped 0 bases from V and 0 bases from J, with 13 bases between. Germline lookup yields CDR1 SGHRS and CDR2 YFSETQ. The CDR3 length is 17 residues. CDR3 in DNA: TGCGCCAGCAGCTTGGCCCTAGGGACTAGCTCTGGAAACACCATATATTTT. This sequence encodes CASSLALGTSSGNTIYF.

This sequence joins TRBV7-9 and TRBJ1-1; perhaps TRBD1 as D (6 bases). Trimming removed 5 bases from V and 5 bases from J, with 9 bases in between. The CDR3 contains 12 residues. Germline V gene data show CDR1 as SEHNR and CDR2 as FQNEAQ (reference sequence). The CDR3 protein is CASSIGQTEAFF. The DNA for the CDR3 is TGTGCCAGCAGCATCGGACAGACTGAAGCTTTCTTT.

The chain combines TRBV11-2 with TRBJ2-3; D not certain. Trimming left V 3 bases short and J 0 bases short, with 7 bases between. The CDR3 contains 14 residues. The germline V gene has CDR1 SGHAT and CDR2 FQNNGV. The chain's CDR3 is CASSFQQSTDTQYF. The CDR3 nucleotides read TGTGCCAGCAGCTTCCAACAGAGCACAGATACGCAGTATTTT.

The chain is built from TRBV5-1 and TRBJ2-3; TRBD1 matches at 8 bases. CDR3 length: 15 residues. With 2 bases clipped from V and 1 base from J, the junction kept 3 bases outside the gene matches. CDR1 is SGHRS and CDR2 is YFSETQ in the germline V gene. The CDR3 protein is CASSFTGGGTDTQYF. The CDR3 DNA reads as TGCGCCAGCAGCTTTACAGGGGGAGGCACAGATACGCAGTATTTT.

V gene TRBV3-1 (or the pseudogene TRBV3-2) combines with J gene TRBJ1-2; tentatively, D is TRBD1 (5 bases). This CDR3 comprises 15 residues. V lost 4 bases and J 3 bases, leaving 15 bases between the germline ends. Germline V gene sequence: CDR1 LGHDT, CDR2 YNNKEL (reference sequence). CDR3 in DNA: TGTGCCAGCAGCCTCCACGGGACGGGAGACTATGGCTACACCTTC. Its translation: CASSLHGTGDYGYTF.

The chain carries TRBV7-9 and TRBJ1-3; 11 nucleotides line up with TRBD1. The CDR3 has 14 residues. CDR1 and CDR2 (germline): SEHNR, FQNEAQ (reference sequence). V was pared by 5 bases and J by 6 bases, with 3 bases of the junction left unmatched. The CDR3 here is CASSTGQGANTIYF. The DNA for the CDR3 is TGTGCCAGCAGCACCGGACAGGGGGCAAACACCATATATTTT.

The chain combines TRBV10-2 with TRBJ2-1; D might be TRBD2 (6 bases). The CDR3 extends over 13 amino acids. Germline-derived CDR1 and CDR2 are WSHSY and SAAADI. V lost 7 bases and J lost 6, with 13 bases in between. The CDR3 here is CASNGGNINEQFF. The CDR3 DNA follows: TGCGCCAGCAACGGGGGTAACATCAATGAGCAGTTCTTC.

Points on this clone: A much more abundant neighbour one base away suggests this may be a read error. This sample also contains other DNA sequences that code for the same CDR3. The CDR3 here is CASSMTGVSYNEQFF. DNA for the CDR3: TGTGCCAGTAGTATGACGGGGGTCTCCTACAATGAGCAGTTCTTC. The genes are TRBV19 and TRBJ2-1, with D tentatively TRBD2 (6 bases). V lost 3 bases and J 0 bases, leaving 9 bases between the germline ends. The germline gives CDR1 LNHDA, CDR2 SQIVND (reference sequence). This CDR3 is 15 amino acids long.

V usage is TRBV9 and J usage is TRBJ1-2; TRBD1 matches 8 bases. Looked up from germline, CDR1 is SGDLS and CDR2 is YYNGEE. V was pared by 3 bases and J by 7 bases, with 5 bases of the junction left unmatched. CDR3 length: 13 residues. This CDR3 is CASSANRGFGYTF. The CDR3 coding sequence is TGTGCCAGCAGCGCGAACAGGGGGTTTGGCTACACCTTC. The variable domain in full, with the rest retrieved from reference TRBV9 and TRBJ1-2, is DSGVTQTPKHLITATGQRVTLRCSPRSGDLSVYWYQQSLDQGLQFLIQYYNGEERAKGNILERFSAQQFPDLHSELNLSSLELGDSALYFCASSANRGFGYTFGSGTRLTVV.

This sequence joins TRBV28 and TRBJ2-2, with 8 positions matching TRBD1. The CDR3 totals 14 residues. The V and J ends lost 10 bases and 3 bases, in that order; junction bases with no gene match: 7. CDR1 and CDR2 (germline): MDHEN, SYDVKM. Written as DNA, the CDR3 is TGTGCCACACAGGGGGTCGGCGACACCGGGGAGCTGTTTTTT. This encodes CATQGVGDTGELFF.

This clone has a handful of counts. This chain links TRBV19 with TRBJ2-1; 7 bases line up with TRBD1. The CDR3 length is 15 residues. Germline-derived CDR1 and CDR2 are LNHDA and SQIVND (reference sequence). V lost 4 bases, J lost 9 bases, and 12 bases stayed unmatched. CDR3 in DNA: TGTGCCAGTAGTACGCCTCCCGAGGGGGCGGCTGAGCAGTTCTTC. It encodes CASSTPPEGAAEQFF.

The rearrangement links TRBV30 to TRBJ2-7; TRBD1 is a possible D gene (7 bases). Trimming shortened V by 4 bases and J by 4 bases, and 17 bases separated the two germline ends. The CDR3 extends over 14 amino acids. Germline CDR1 is GTSNPN and CDR2 is SVGIG (reference sequence). In nucleotides, the CDR3 is TGTGCCTGGATAAGGGGGCAGGGGGGATACGAGCAGTACTTC. Protein product: CAWIRGQGGYEQYF.

This clone showed up just a few times. The chain uses TRBV6-5 and TRBJ1-1; 9 bases are shared with TRBD1. The CDR3 covers 15 residues. The germline V gene has CDR1 MNHEY and CDR2 SVGAGI. V trimming: 6 bases; J trimming: 1 base; junction bases outside the gene matches: 6. CDR3: CASRDGQGRNTEAFF. The CDR3 DNA sequence: TGTGCCAGCAGAGACGGACAGGGGAGGAACACTGAAGCTTTCTTT.

The chain uses TRBV24-1 and TRBJ2-7; 7 nucleotides align to TRBD1. After removal of 4 bases from V and 6 bases from J, the junction contained 5 bases not matched to a gene. Per germline, CDR1 KGHDR and CDR2 SFDVKD. The CDR3 consists of 13 residues. CDR3 sequence reads: CATSDKTGREQYF. The CDR3 DNA reads TGTGCCACCAGTGACAAGACAGGGCGCGAGCAGTACTTC.

This sequence joins TRBV4-2 and TRBJ1-5, with a possible D match to TRBD1 (6 bases). CDR1 is LGHNA and CDR2 is YNFKEQ in the germline V gene. V was trimmed by 3 bases and J by 0 bases, leaving 9 bases between them. CDR3 length: 15 residues. The CDR3 region is CASSQGRGSNQPQHF. In DNA form, the CDR3 reads TGTGCCAGCAGCCAGGGCAGGGGTAGCAATCAGCCCCAGCATTTT.

This sequence joins TRBV6-6 and TRBJ1-6; TRBD1 might be the D (5 bases). The CDR3 loop spans 20 amino acids. With 6 bases removed from V and 0 bases from J, the gap between germline ends came to 24 bases. Germline V lookup: CDR1 MNHNY, CDR2 SVGAGI (reference sequence). In DNA form, the CDR3 reads TGTGCCAGCAGCATGGGTCCAGCGGGGGGGTATAGCTCCTATAATTCACCCCTCCACTTT. Translated: CASSMGPAGGYSSYNSPLHF.

V and J are TRBV6-5 and TRBJ1-1; 9 bases match TRBD1. With 7 bases clipped from V and 7 bases from J, the junction kept 7 bases outside the gene matches. The CDR3 spans 13 residues. In germline, CDR1 is MNHEY, CDR2 SVGAGI. The CDR3 nucleotides read TGTGCCAGCAACATCCGGGACAGGGTTGAAGCTTTCTTT. Translation gives CASNIRDRVEAFF.

The chain joins TRBV19 to TRBJ2-1; the D is unclear. Trimming shortened V by 2 bases and J by 9 bases, and 8 bases separated the two germline ends. The CDR3 has 12 residues. Germline-derived CDR1 and CDR2 are LNHDA and SQIVND (reference sequence). CDR3 amino acids: CASSIFGSEQFF. The CDR3 nucleotides read TGTGCCAGTAGTATATTTGGTAGTGAGCAGTTCTTC.

The chain joins TRBV12-3 or TRBV12-4 to TRBJ1-2, with TRBD1 as a possible D gene (5 bases). The CDR3 totals 13 residues. V was clipped by 5 bases and J by 7 bases, with 14 bases between them. CDR3 residues: CASSPLSGGGYTF. The CDR3, as DNA: TGTGCCAGCAGTCCTCTGTCGGGGGGTGGCTACACCTTC.